This TCR beta chain was found in a study of T-cell memory formation after mild COVID-19. Points from the study as a whole: Whether second-wave clones peaking at day 37 were SARS-CoV-2 specific went unconfirmed. Within pre-infection memory, some responding clones were found, suggesting cross-reactive memory joined.

V was clipped by 5 bases and J by 0 bases, with 11 bases between them. The CDR3 loop spans 15 amino acids. The germline V gene has CDR1 MDHEN and CDR2 SYDVKM. Turning to this clonotype: The antigen is unknown.

Researchers used 5'RACE with constant-segment primers to make TCR alpha and TCR beta cDNA libraries that carry sample barcodes and UMIs. TCRdb ran MiXCR on the 5' RACE reads and lists one entry per CDR3 protein. The repertoire has a few hundred thousand distinct CDR3 sequences, roughly 21% of them found once; the top ten carry around 12%. The V gene is TRBV28, the J gene TRBJ1-3, with no clear D. This receptor was obtained from an adult woman who had mild COVID-19 (a few samples of this study predate the infection). Cell type and time point are not known. Sequencing used PBMCs or a T cell subset sorted from them (not recorded which). The CDR3: CASSPGRNSGNTIYF. CDR3 coding DNA: TGTGCCAGCAGTCCCGGACGGAACTCTGGAAACACCATATATTTT. The full variable domain, completed using reference TRBV28 and TRBJ1-3, is DVKVTQSSRYLVKRTGEKVFLECVQDMDHENMFWYRQDPGLGLRLIYFSYDVKMKEKGDIPEGYSVSREKKERFSLILESASTNQTSMYLCASSPGRNSGNTIYFGEGSWLTVV.